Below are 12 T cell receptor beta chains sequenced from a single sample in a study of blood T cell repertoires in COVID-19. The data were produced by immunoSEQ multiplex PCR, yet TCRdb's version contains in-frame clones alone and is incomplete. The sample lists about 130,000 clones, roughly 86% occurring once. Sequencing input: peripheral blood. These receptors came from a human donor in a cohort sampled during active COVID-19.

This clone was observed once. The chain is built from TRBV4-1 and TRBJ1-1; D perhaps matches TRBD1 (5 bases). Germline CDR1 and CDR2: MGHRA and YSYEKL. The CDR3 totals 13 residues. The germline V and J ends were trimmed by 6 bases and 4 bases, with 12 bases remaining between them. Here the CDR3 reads CASSPGGGTEAFF. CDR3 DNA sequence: TGCGCCAGCAGTCCTGGGGGGGGCACTGAAGCTTTCTTT.

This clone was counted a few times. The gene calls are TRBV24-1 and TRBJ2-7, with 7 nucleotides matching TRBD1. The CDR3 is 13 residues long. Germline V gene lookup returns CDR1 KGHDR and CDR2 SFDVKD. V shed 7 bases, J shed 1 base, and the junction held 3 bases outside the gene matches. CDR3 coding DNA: TGTGCCACCAGGGGACAGTTGTCCTACGAGCAGTACTTC. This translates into CATRGQLSYEQYF.

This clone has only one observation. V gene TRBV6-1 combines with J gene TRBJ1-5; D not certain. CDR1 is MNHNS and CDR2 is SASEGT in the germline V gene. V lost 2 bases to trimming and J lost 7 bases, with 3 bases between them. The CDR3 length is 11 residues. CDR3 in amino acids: CASSELQPQHF. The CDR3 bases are TGTGCCAGCAGTGAATTACAGCCCCAGCATTTT.

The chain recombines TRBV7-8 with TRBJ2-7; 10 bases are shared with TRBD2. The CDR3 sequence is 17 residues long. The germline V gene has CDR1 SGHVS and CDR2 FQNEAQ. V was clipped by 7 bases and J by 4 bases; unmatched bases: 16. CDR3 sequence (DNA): TGTGCCAGCAACCCAAACCCCACCAGCGGGGGGGCTTACGAGCAGTACTTC. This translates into CASNPNPTSGGAYEQYF.

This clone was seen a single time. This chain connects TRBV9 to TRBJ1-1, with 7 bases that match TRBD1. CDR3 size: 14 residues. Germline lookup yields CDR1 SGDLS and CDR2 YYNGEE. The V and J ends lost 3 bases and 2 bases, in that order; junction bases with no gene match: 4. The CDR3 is CASSAQGDNTEAFF. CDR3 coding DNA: TGTGCCAGCAGCGCCCAGGGGGACAACACTGAAGCTTTCTTT.

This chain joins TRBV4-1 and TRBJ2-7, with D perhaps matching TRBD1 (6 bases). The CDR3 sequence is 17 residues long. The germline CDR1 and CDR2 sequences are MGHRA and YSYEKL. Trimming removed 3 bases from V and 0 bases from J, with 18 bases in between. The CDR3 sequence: CASSQPYDRDNSYEQYF. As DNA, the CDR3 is TGCGCCAGCAGCCAGCCCTATGACCGGGACAACTCCTACGAGCAGTACTTC.

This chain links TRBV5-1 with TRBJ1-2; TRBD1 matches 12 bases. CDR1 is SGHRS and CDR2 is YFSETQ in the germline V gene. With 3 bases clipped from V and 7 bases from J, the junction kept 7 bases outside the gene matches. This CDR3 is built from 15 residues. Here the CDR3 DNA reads TGCGCCAGCAGCTACGCGGGACAGGGGGCCGTTGGCTACACCTTC. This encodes CASSYAGQGAVGYTF.

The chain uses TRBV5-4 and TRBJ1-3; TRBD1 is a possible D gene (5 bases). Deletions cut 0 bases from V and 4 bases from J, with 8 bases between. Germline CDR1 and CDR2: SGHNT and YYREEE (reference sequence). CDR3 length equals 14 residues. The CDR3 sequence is CASSLGSGGNTIYF. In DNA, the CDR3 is TGTGCCAGCAGCTTGGGGTCAGGGGGAAACACCATATATTTT.

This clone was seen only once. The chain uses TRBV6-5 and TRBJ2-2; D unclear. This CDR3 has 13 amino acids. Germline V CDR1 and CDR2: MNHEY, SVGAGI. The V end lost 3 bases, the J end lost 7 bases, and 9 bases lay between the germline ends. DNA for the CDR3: TGTGCCAGCAGTTATAAGAGGAGCGGGGAGCTGTTTTTT. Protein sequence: CASSYKRSGELFF.

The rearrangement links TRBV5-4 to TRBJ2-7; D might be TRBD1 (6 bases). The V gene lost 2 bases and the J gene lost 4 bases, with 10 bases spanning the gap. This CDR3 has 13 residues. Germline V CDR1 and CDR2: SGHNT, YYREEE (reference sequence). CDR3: CASSFNRVYEQYF. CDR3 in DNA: TGTGCCAGCAGCTTTAACAGGGTTTACGAGCAGTACTTC.

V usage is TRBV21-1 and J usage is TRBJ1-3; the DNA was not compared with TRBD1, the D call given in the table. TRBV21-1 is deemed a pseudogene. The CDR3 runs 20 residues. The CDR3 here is CASSKALDRLIHALGNTIYF. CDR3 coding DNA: TGTGCCAGCAGCAAAGCGCTGGACAGGCTGATTCATGCTCTAGGAAACACCATATATTTT.

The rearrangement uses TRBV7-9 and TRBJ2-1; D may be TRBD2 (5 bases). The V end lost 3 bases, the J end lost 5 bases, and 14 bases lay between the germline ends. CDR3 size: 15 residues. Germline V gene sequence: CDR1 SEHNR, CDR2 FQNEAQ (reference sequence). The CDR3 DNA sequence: TGTGCCAGCAGCTTTGAGGGATTGGCGAACAATGAGCAGTTCTTC. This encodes CASSFEGLANNEQFF.